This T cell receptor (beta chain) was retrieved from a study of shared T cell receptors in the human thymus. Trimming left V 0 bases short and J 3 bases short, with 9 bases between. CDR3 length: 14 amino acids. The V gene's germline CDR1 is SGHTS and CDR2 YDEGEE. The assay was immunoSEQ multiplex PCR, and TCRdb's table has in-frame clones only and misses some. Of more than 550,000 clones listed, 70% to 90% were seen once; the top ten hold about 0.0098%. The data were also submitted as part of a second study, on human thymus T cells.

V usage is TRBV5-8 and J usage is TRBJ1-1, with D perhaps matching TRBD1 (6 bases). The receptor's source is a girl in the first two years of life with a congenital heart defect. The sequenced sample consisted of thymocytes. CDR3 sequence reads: CASSLVGQYTEAFF. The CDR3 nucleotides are TGTGCCAGCAGCTTGGTCGGACAGTACACTGAAGCTTTCTTT.